The 3 T cell receptor beta chains given below trace back to one sample, sequenced in a study of regulatory T cells in long-lasting Graves disease. Time point specified: newly diagnosed GD, antithyroid drugs for less than 3 months. PBMCs provided the RNA from which the TCR library was made. Combining iRepertoire HTBI primers with Arm-PCR of CDR3 regions, the authors built TCR beta libraries. In TCRdb, the multiplex PCR reads were re-called with MiXCR into one record per CDR3 protein. This sample has about 420,000 distinct CDR3 sequences, with around 17% found just once. This sample was also put to use in a study of T cells in Graves' hyperthyroidism and ophthalmopathy.

Specimen: peripheral blood mononuclear cells (PBMCs), collected at new diagnosis, from a patient treated with antithyroid drugs. Source of these receptors: a woman between 18 and 29 years old with Graves disease.

Worth noting for this clonotype: A much larger clonotype is one base distant, so this may be a read error. The V call is TRBV6-1, the J call TRBJ1-5, with a possible D match to TRBD1 (5 bases). Per germline, CDR1 MNHNS and CDR2 SASEGT. V lost 6 bases to trimming and J lost 4 bases, with 13 bases between them. This CDR3 is 14 amino acids long. CDR3: CASRERGPNQPQHF. In DNA, the CDR3 is TGTGCCAGCAGGGAAAGGGGACCAAATCAGCCCCAGCATTTT.

This clonotype was found a few times. This chain uses TRBV24-1 with TRBJ2-1; 7 bases map to TRBD1. V lost 3 bases and J lost 2; bases outside the gene matches: 12. This CDR3 is 18 amino acids long. Germline values: CDR1 KGHDR, CDR2 SFDVKD. CDR3 loop: CATSDPSTQGVTYNEQFF. In DNA, the CDR3 is TGTGCCACCAGTGATCCTTCTACCCAGGGGGTAACCTACAATGAGCAGTTCTTC.

Notes on this clonotype: A much bigger clone sits one base away, suggesting this may be a read error. The chain has TRBV7-2 and TRBJ1-1; D might be TRBD1 (6 bases). Germline V gene data show CDR1 as SGHTA and CDR2 as FQGNSA. The germline V and J ends were trimmed by 5 bases and 3 bases, with 19 bases remaining between them. The CDR3 spans 16 residues. CDR3 nucleotides: TGTGCCAGCAGCCCATTCAGCGGGGGCATGGACACTGAAGCTTTCTTT. Its translation is CASSPFSGGMDTEAFF.